The clone carrying this T cell receptor beta chain was detected only once. Its antigen is still unknown. This sample stems from a study of T cell clones after liver transplantation. Turning to the study itself: TCRbeta sequencing after a pre-transplant mixed lymphocyte reaction identified graft-donor-reactive clones, later tracked in post-transplant blood. Points from the study as a whole: A larger donor-reactive than third-party decline suggested partial antigen-specific deletion.

Per germline, CDR1 MDHEN and CDR2 SYDVKM. This CDR3 comprises 12 residues. V was clipped by 3 bases and J by 7 bases, with 9 bases between them. The method was immunoSEQ multiplex PCR; TCRdb's version includes in-frame clones alone and lacks a portion of them. The sample contains tens of thousands of clones, 70% to 85% of which appear only once. The sequence was collected from a human patient who received a liver transplant. Some T cells here may be from the graft donor. This specimen consisted of CD4+ T cells from blood, obtained 46 months after liver transplant. V usage is TRBV28 and J usage is TRBJ1-2; TRBD1 might be the D (5 bases). DNA for the CDR3: TGTGCCAGCAGTTTGCAGGGTTTTGGCTACACCTTC. It yields the protein CASSLQGFGYTF.